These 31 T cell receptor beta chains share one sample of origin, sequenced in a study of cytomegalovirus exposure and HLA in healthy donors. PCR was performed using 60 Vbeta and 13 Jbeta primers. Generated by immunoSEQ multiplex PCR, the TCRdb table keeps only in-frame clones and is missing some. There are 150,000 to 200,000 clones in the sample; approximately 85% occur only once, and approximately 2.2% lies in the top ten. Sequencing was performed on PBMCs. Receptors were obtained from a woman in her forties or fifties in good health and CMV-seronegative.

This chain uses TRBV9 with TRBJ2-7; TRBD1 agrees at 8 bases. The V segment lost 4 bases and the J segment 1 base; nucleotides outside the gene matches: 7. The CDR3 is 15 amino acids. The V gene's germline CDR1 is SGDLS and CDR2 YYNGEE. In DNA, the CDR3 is TGTGCCAGCAGCTTCGATCAGGGGGCATCCTACGAGCAGTACTTC. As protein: CASSFDQGASYEQYF.

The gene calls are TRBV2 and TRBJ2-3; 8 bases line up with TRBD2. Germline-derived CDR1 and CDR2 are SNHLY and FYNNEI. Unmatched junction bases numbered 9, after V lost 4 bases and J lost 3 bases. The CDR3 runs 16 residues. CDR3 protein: CASSGSMAGGTDTQYF. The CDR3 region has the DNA TGTGCCAGCAGTGGGTCTATGGCGGGGGGTACAGATACGCAGTATTTT.

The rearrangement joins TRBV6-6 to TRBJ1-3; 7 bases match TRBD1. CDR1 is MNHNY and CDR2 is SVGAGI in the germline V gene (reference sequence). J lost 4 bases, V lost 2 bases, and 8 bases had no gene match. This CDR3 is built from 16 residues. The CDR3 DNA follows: TGTGCCAGCAGTTACAAAAGACAGGGAACGGGAAACACCATATATTTT. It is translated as CASSYKRQGTGNTIYF.

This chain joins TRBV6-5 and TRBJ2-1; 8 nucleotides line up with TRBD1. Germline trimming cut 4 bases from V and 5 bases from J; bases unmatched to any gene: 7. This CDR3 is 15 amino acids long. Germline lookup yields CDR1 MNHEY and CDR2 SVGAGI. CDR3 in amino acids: CASSSLGTGNNEQFF. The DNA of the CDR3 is TGTGCCAGCAGTTCCTTAGGGACAGGAAACAATGAGCAGTTCTTC.

The CDR3 region has the DNA TGTGCCACCCGACAGACGAACTATGGCTACACCTTC. This gives the protein CATRQTNYGYTF. The rearrangement links TRBV6-5 to TRBJ1-2, with D possibly being TRBD1 (5 bases). The CDR3 contains 12 residues. V lost 10 bases, J lost 2 bases, and 11 bases lay in between. Germline lookup yields CDR1 MNHEY and CDR2 SVGAGI.

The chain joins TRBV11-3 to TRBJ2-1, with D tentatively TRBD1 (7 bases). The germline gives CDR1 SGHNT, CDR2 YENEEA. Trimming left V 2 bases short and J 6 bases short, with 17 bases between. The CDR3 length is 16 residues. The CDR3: CASSLIGGGGSNEQFF. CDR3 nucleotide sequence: TGTGCCAGCAGCTTAATTGGAGGGGGCGGAAGCAATGAGCAGTTCTTC.

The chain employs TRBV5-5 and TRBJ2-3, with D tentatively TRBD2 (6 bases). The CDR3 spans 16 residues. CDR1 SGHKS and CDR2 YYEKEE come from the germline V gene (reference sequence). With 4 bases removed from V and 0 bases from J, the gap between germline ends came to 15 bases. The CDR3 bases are TGTGCCAGCAGCCTTTTGGGGAGCGGGAGCACAGATACGCAGTATTTT. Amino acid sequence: CASSLLGSGSTDTQYF. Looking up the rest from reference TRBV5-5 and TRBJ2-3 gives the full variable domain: DAGVTQSPTHLIKTRGQQVTLRCSPISGHKSVSWYQQVLGQGPQFIFQYYEKEERGRGNFPDRFSARQFPNYSSELNVNALLLGDSALYLCASSLLGSGSTDTQYFGPGTRLTVL.

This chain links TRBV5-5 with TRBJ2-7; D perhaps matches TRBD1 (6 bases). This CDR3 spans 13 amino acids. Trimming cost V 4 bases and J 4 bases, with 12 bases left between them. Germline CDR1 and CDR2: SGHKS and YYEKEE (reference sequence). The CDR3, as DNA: TGTGCCAGCAGCCGGGACACCGAATACGAGCAGTACTTC. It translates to CASSRDTEYEQYF.

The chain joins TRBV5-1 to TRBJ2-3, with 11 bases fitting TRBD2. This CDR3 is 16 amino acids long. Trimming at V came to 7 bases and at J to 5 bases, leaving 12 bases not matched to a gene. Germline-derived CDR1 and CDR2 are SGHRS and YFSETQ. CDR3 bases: TGCGCCAGCGGGGAAGGGACTAGCGGTATAAAAGATACGCAGTATTTT. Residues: CASGEGTSGIKDTQYF.

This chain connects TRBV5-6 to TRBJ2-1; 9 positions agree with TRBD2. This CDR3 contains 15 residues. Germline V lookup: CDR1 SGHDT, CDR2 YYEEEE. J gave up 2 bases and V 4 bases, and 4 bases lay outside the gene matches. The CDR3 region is CASSPLAGAYNEQFF. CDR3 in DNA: TGTGCCAGCAGCCCATTAGCGGGAGCCTACAATGAGCAGTTCTTC.

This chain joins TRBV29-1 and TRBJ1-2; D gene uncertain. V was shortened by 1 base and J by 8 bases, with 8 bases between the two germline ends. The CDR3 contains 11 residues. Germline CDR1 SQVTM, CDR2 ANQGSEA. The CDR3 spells CSVEVTRGYTF. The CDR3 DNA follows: TGCAGCGTTGAAGTGACGCGGGGCTACACCTTC.

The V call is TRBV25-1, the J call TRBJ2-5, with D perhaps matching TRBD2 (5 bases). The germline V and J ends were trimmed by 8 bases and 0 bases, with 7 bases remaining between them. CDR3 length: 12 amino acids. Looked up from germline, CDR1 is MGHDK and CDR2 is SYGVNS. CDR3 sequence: CASGSDQETQYF. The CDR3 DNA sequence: TGTGCCAGCGGTAGCGACCAAGAGACCCAGTACTTC.

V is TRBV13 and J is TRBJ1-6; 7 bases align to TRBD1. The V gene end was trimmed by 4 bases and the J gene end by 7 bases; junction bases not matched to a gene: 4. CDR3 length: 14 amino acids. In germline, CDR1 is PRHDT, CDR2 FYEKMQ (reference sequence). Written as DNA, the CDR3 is TGTGCCAGCAGCTCCGACAGGGAGAATTCACCCCTCCACTTT. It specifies CASSSDRENSPLHF.

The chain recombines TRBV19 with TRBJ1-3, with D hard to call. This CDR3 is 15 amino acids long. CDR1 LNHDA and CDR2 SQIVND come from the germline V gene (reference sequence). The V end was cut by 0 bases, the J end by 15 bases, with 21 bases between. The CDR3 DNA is TGTGCCAGTAGTATAGATATAAGCGTCGTGCGGTCTAAATATTTT. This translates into CASSIDISVVRSKYF.

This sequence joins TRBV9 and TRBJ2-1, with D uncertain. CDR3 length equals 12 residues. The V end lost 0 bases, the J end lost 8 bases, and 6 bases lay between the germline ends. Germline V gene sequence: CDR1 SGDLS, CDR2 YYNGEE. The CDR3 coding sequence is TGTGCCAGCAGCGTAGCCGCGCATGAGCAGTTCTTC. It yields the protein CASSVAAHEQFF.

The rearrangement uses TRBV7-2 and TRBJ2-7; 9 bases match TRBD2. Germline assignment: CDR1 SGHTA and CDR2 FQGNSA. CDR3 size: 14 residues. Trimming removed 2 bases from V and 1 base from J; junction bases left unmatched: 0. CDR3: CASSLTSGSYEQYF. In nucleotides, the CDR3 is TGTGCCAGCAGCTTAACTAGCGGGTCCTACGAGCAGTACTTC. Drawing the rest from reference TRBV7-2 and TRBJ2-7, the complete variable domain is GAGVSQSPSNKVTEKGKDVELRCDPISGHTALYWYRQSLGQGLEFLIYFQGNSAPDKSGLPSDRFSAERTGGSVSTLTIQRTQQEDSAVYLCASSLTSGSYEQYFGPGTRLTVT.

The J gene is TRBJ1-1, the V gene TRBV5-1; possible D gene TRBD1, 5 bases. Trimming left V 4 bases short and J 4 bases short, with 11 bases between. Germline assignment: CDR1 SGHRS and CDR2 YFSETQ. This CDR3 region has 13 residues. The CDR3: CASSGGSSTEAFF. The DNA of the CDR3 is TGCGCCAGCAGCGGGGGGTCTTCCACTGAAGCTTTCTTT.

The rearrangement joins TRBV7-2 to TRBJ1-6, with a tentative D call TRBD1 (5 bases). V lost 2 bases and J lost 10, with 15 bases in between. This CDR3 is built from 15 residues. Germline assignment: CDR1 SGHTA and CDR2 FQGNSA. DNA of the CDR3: TGTGCCAGCAGCTTAATGGGGGGTGTAGAGTCACCCCTCCACTTT. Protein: CASSLMGGVESPLHF. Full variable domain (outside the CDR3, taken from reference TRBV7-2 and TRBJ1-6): GAGVSQSPSNKVTEKGKDVELRCDPISGHTALYWYRQSLGQGLEFLIYFQGNSAPDKSGLPSDRFSAERTGGSVSTLTIQRTQQEDSAVYLCASSLMGGVESPLHFGNGTRLTVT.

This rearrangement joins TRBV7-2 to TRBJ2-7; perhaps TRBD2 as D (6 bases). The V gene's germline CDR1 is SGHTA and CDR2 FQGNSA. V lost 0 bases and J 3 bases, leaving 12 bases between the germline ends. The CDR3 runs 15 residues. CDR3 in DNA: TGTGCCAGCAGCTTAGCTGGGGGGTCGGACTACGAGCAGTACTTC. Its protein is CASSLAGGSDYEQYF.

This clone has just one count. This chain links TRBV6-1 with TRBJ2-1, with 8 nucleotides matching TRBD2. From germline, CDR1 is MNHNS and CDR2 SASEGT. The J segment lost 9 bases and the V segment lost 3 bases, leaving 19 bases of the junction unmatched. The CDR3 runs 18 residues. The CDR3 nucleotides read TGTGCCAGCAGTGATTCCAAGGTAGCGGGACATGGACGCGTTGAGCAGTTCTTC. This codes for CASSDSKVAGHGRVEQFF.

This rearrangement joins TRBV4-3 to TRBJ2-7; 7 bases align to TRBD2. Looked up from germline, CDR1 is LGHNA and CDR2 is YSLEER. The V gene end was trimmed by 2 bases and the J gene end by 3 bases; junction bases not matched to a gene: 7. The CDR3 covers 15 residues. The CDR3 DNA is TGCGCCAGCAGCCAAAGGGACTGGGGGGGCTACGAGCAGTACTTC. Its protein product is CASSQRDWGGYEQYF.

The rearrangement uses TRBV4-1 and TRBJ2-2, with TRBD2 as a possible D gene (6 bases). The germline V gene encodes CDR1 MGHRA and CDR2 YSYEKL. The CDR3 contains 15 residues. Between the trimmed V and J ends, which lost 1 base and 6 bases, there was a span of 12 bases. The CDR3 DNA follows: TGCGCCAGCAGCCAAGGGAGGCTAGCGCCCGGGGAGCTGTTTTTT. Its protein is CASSQGRLAPGELFF.

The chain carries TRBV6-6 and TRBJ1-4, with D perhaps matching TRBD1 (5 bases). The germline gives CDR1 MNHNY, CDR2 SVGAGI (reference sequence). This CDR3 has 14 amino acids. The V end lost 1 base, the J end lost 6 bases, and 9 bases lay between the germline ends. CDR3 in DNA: TGTGCCAGCAGTTACTGGGGGGATCATGAAAAACTGTTTTTT. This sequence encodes CASSYWGDHEKLFF.

This CDR3 is CASSQDVLGLPGGGANVLTF. CDR3 DNA: TGTGCCAGCAGCCAAGATGTCTTGGGACTCCCAGGTGGCGGGGCCAACGTCCTGACTTTC. The V gene is TRBV14, the J gene TRBJ2-6; the D gene is possibly TRBD2 (6 bases). Trimming removed 0 bases from V and 4 bases from J, with 22 bases in between. CDR1 is SGHDN, CDR2 FVKESK, per germline. This CDR3 is built from 20 residues.

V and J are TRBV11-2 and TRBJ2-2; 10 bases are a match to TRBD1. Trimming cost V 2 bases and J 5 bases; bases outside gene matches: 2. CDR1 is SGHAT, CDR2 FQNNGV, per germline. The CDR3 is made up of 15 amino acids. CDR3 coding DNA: TGTGCCAGCAGCTTATGGACAGGGGGGACCGGGGAGCTGTTTTTT. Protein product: CASSLWTGGTGELFF.

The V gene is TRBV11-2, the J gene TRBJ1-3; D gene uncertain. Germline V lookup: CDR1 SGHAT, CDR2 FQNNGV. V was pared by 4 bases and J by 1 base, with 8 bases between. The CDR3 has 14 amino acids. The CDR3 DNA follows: TGTGCCAGCAGCTCGGGGATTTCTGGAAACACCATATATTTT. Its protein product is CASSSGISGNTIYF.

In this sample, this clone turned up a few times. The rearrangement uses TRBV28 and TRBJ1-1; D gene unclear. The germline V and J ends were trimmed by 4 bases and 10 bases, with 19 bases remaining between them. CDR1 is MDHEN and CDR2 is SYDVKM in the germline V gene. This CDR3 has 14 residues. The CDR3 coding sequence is TGTGCCAGCAGTTCAAGGTCCCCCGGGATTGCAGCTTTCTTT. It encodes CASSSRSPGIAAFF.

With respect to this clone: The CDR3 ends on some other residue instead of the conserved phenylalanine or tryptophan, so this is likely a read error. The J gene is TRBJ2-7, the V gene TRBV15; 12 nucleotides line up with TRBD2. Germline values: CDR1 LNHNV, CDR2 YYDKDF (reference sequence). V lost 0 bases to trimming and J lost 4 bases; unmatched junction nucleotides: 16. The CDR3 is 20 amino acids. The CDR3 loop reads CATSRETASGRARWKYEQYL. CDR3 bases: TGTGCCACCAGCAGAGAAACCGCTAGCGGGAGGGCTCGATGGAAATACGAGCAGTACCTC.

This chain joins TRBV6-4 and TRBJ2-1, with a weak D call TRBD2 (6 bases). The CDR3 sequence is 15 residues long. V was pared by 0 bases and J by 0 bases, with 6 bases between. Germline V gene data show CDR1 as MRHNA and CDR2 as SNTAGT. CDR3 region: CASSDSAGSYNEQFF. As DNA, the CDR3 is TGTGCCAGCAGTGACTCAGCGGGCTCCTACAATGAGCAGTTCTTC.

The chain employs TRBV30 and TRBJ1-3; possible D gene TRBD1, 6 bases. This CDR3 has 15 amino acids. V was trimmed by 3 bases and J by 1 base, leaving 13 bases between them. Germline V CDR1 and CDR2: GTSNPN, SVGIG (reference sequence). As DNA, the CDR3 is TGTGCCTGGAGGTCGGACAGCCATTCTGGAAACACCATATATTTT. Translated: CAWRSDSHSGNTIYF. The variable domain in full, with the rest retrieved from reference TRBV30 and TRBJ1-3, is SQTIHQWPATLVQPVGSPLSLECTVEGTSNPNLYWYRQAAGRGLQLLFYSVGIGQISSEVPQNLSASRPQDRQFILSSKKLLLSDSGFYLCAWRSDSHSGNTIYFGEGSWLTVV.

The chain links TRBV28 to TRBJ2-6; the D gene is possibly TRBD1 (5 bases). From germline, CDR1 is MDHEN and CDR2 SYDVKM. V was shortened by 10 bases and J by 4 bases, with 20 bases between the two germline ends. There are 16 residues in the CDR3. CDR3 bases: TGTGCCATTTCGGACATTCCCACGACCGGGGCCAACGTCCTGACTTTC. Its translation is CAISDIPTTGANVLTF.